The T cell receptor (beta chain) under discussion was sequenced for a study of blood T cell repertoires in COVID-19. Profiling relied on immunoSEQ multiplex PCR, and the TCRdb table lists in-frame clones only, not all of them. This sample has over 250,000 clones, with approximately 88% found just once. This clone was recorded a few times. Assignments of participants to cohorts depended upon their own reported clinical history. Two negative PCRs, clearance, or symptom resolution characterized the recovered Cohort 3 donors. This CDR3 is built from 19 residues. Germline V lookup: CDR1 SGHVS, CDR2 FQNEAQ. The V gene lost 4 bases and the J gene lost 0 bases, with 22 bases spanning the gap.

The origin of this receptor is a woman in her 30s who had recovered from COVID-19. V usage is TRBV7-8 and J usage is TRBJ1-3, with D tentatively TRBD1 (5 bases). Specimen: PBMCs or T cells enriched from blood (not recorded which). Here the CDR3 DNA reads TGTGCCAGCAGCTCCTACAGGTTCGGAGGGTTCTCCTCTGGAAACACCATATATTTT. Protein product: CASSSYRFGGFSSGNTIYF.